The subject of this entry is one T cell receptor (beta chain). Its antigen is not identified. Different DNA sequences within this sample yield the same CDR3. This CDR3 has 11 amino acids. Looked up from germline, CDR1 is LNHDA and CDR2 is SQIVND (reference sequence). V was cut by 7 bases and J by 4 bases, with 7 bases left in between. The repertoire was sequenced with immunoSEQ multiplex PCR; TCRdb's copy has only in-frame clones and lacks some. The sample holds over 150,000 clones; roughly 90% are singletons and the top ten take about 20%. This sample stems from a study of T cell responses to AZD1222 COVID-19 vaccine. Study-wide results and limits: Females outnumbered males among donors, who were mostly white British; clonal diversity was possibly underestimated.

The gene calls are TRBV19 and TRBJ1-2; D is possibly TRBD1 (5 bases). Here the sequenced sample was peripheral blood, taken on day 0 of AZD1222 vaccination. The sequence derives from an adult in good health. The CDR3 bases are TGTGCCAGTACCGACAGCTATGGCTACACCTTC. It yields the protein CASTDSYGYTF.